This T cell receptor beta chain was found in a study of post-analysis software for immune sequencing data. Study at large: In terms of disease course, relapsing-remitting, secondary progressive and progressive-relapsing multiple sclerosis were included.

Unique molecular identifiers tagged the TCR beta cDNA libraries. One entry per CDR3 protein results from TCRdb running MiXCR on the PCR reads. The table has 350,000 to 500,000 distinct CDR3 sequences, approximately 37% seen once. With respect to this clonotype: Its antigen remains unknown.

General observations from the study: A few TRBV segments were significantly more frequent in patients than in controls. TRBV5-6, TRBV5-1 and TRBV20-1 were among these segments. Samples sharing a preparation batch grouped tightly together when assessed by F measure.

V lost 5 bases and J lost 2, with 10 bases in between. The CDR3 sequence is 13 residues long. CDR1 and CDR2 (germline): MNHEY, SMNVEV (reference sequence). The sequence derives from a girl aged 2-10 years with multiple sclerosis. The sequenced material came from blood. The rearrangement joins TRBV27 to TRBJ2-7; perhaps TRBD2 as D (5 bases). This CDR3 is CASSASGTYEQYF. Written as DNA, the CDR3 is TGTGCCAGCAGTGCCAGCGGAACCTACGAGCAGTACTTC.